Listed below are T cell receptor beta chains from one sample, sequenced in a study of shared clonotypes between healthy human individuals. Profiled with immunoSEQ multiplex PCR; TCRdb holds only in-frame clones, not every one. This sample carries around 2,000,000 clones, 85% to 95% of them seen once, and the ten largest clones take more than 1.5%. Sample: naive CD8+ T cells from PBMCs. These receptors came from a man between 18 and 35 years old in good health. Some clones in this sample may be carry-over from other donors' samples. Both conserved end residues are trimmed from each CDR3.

ASSYRQLSYNEQF	TRBV9
ASSPPGTSNNEQF	TRBV13
ASSNLAGGPGETQY	TRBV4-1
SASTGPWYEQY	TRBV29-1
ASTTRGVIQETQY	TRBV6-6
ASSTTGRAFSYNEQF	TRBV19
ASSPFEGDSYEQY	TRBV27
ASSLAGRANVLT	TRBV7-9
ASSLLAEGVGYYEQY	TRBV11-1
ASSPDSGYYEQY	TRBV6-5
ASSQDRARETQY	TRBV7-9
SGRRGRGTDTQY	TRBV29-1
ASSVRGDSTDTQY	TRBV9
ASSLVGGGGNTEAF	TRBV5-1
ASRLTSSGANVLT	TRBV19
ASSLARYNQPQH	TRBV27
ASSVGGYPYEQY	TRBV9
ASSESPYGRGSYNEQF	TRBV6-1
ASSLKTGRDEQF	TRBV27
ASSLAFLGGRETDTQY	TRBV11-2
ASSIDLTQVQY	TRBV19
ASSPLASYEQY	TRBV7-8
ASSHLGTHGYT	TRBV4-1
ASSPTPATESYNEQF	TRBV5-1
ASSPSRGPSSYEQY	TRBV27
ASRPRQDAGANVLT	TRBV27
ASRGDRGDEQF	TRBV7-9
ASSQEGTLLYNEQF	TRBV14
ASSYGERVHEQF	TRBV6-5
ASSPRHLNTEAF	TRBV13
AWTAGTGVSYEQY	TRBV30
SARTPNEQF	TRBV29-1
ASRGSGPYNEQF	TRBV10-2
ASSLTGTGTSGYNEQF	TRBV28
ASSATDMNTEAF	TRBV9
AIHGTGENYGYT	TRBV10-3
ASSLSATSTDTQY	TRBV7-9
ASSILPGDTSGNTIY	TRBV9
ASSLGGAADQPQH	TRBV5-1
ASRPLLTSYGYT	TRBV7-9
ASSWASGVSDTQY	TRBV27
ASSGFGAGELF	TRBV9
ASSFLGNTGELF	TRBV27
ASSQTGGGPGTDTQY	TRBV7-9
ASSQGSTPTSSYEQY	TRBV4-3
ASSKARTSGGQETQY	TRBV21-1
ASSPFGSGRAQPGEQF	TRBV18
ASRGRGNTEAF	TRBV6-4